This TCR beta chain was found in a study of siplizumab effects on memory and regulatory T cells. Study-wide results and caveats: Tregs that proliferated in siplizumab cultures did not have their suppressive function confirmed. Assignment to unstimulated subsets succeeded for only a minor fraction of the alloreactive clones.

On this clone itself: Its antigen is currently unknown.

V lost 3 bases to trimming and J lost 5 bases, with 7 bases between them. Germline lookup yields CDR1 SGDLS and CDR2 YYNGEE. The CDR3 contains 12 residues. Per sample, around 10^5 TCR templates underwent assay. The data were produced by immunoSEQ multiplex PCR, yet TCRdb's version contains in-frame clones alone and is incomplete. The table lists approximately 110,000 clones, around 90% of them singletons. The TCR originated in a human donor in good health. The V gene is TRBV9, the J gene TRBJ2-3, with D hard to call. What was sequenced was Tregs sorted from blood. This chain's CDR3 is CASSAIGDTQYF. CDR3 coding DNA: TGTGCCAGCAGCGCCATCGGAGATACGCAGTATTTT.